This T cell receptor (beta chain) was sequenced during a study of CD8 T cells in Susac syndrome (dated by TCRdb to about 2019). In the study overall: Whether CD8+ T cell activation and differentiation in Susac syndrome was antigen driven was tested using repertoire sequencing. The clonality of the CD8+ T cell repertoire was compared across 12 healthy donors, about 14 Susac syndrome patients and fewer than 16 multiple sclerosis patients.

From V the trimming removes 1 base and from J it removes 8 bases, while the gene matches leave 9 bases of the junction unaccounted for. The CDR3 starts with the cysteine, ends with the phenylalanine, and has 16 residues. The sequence is cut down to CDR3 DNA, 48 bases in frame from base 1. CDR1 is given as KGHDR and CDR2 as SFDVKD, both from the germline V gene. RNA was extracted using the RNeasy kit, and about 0.5 to 1 ug of the RNA was reverse transcribed with random hexamers. TCR beta CDR3 regions were amplified with the immunoSEQ multiplex PCR assay covering 54 Vbeta and 13 Jbeta segments. PCR amplification bias was corrected by using a synthetic template baseline for primer optimization and computational correction. The source study handled its data this way. Reads were assigned to V, D and J genes according to IMGT and analyzed in immunoSEQ Analyzer, with only productive sequences retained. To calculate clonality, Shannon entropy was normalized by log2 of the number of productive unique sequences and then subtracted from one. For each patient and control, public and private clones were evaluated within the 100 most prevalent clones. Susac-specific clones were defined as absent from healthy and MS cohorts, about 1,000 published viral clones and other ImmuneACCESS disease sequences. TCRdb trimmed the raw reads at Q25, called clones with MiXCR and kept productive beta chains. Under each unique CDR3 protein, matching rows form one entry showing the most common genes and DNA. TCRdb, not the original authors, processed these V and J calls. Recorded for this sample are some 300,000 distinct CDR3 sequences; 70% to 90% of them occurred a single time. The ten largest clones represent roughly 0.21% of the sample.

Peripheral blood CD8+ and CD4+ T cells from healthy donors, Susac syndrome patients and multiple sclerosis patients were profiled using high-throughput TCR beta sequencing. The multiple sclerosis controls were treatment-naive patients who had stable or active relapsing-remitting disease and met the revised McDonald criteria. Bulk CD8+ and CD4+ T cells were purified by magnetic negative isolation, whereas CD8+ TEMRA cells were enriched by FACS. Blood was drawn into EDTA tubes, processed within 24 hours, and PBMCs were isolated by density gradient centrifugation. PBMCs intended for TCR sequencing were cryopreserved in liquid nitrogen and thawed later in a water bath at 37 degrees C. The sorted or isolated CD4+, CD8+ and CD8+ TEMRA cells had a purity of 90% or higher. Details on this clonotype: Its target antigen remains unknown. No base-level quality is on record; no much larger clone is a single base apart.

On the study overall, not on this receptor specifically: The TCR sequencing and HLA analysis was acknowledged to have included a relatively small number of individuals.

The sequence derives from a human donor with multiple sclerosis. Material: CD8+ T cells from PBMCs. Recombination linked TRBV24-1 to TRBJ2-1; a stretch of 8 junction bases matches TRBD2. CDR3 region: CATSDLSAGGPHEQFF. The DNA sequence reads TGTGCCACCAGTGATTTAAGCGCGGGAGGCCCCCATGAGCAGTTCTTC.